One T cell receptor beta chain is described in this entry. Its antigen is unidentified. The CDR3 length is 15 residues. Germline V CDR1 and CDR2: MGHRA, YSYEKL. Trimming removed 2 bases from V and 5 bases from J; junction bases left unmatched: 3. This record comes from a study of stem cell transplantation in POMP-related autoinflammatory disease. Study as a whole: Defective thymoproteasomes were hypothesized to impair CD8+ T-cell positive selection. Before transplant: CD4+ naive skewing, low CD8+ proportions, reduced cytokine secretion.

General study points: Patients with PRAID showed a restricted number of unique TRB V-J gene pairings.

Produced via immunoSEQ multiplex PCR; TCRdb's table is partial and in-frame only. The table records some 33,000 clones, 88% of them present only once. PRAID combined immunodeficiency and autoinflammation. Specimen: CD4+ T cells from PBMCs, collected before stem cell transplantation. The V and J genes are TRBV4-1 and TRBJ1-4; 9 nucleotides match TRBD1. The receptor was derived from a human donor with POMP-related autoinflammation and immune dysregulation (PRAID). The CDR3 is CASSQYGTGNEKLFF. The CDR3 nucleotides read TGCGCCAGCAGCCAATACGGGACAGGGAATGAAAAACTGTTTTTT.